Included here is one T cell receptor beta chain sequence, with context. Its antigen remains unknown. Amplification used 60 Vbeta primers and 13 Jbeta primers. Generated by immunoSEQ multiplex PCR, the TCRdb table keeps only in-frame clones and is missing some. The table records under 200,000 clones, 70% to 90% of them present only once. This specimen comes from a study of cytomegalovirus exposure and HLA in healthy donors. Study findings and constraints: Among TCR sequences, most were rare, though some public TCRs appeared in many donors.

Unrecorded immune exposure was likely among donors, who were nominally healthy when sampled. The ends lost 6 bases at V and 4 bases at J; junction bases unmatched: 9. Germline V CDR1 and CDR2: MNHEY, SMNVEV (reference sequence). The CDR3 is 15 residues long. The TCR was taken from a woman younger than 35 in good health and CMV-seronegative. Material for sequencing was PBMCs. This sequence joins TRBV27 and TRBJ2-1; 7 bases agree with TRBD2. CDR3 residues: CASSRRLAEYNEQFF. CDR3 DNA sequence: TGTGCCAGCAGCCGGCGGCTAGCGGAGTACAATGAGCAGTTCTTC.